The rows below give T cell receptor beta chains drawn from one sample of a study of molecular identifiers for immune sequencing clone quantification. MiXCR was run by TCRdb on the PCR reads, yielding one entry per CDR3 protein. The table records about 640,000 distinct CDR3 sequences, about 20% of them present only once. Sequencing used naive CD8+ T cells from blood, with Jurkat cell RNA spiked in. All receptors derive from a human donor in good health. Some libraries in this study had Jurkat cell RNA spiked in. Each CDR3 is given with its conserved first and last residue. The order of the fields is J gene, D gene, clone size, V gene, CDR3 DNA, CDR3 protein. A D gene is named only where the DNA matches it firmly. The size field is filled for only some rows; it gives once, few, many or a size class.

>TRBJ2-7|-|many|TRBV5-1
TGCGCCAGCAGATGGTGGACCCCGAACGACGAGCAGTACTTC
CASRWWTPNDEQYF
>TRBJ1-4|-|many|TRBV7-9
TGTGCCAGCAGCTTAGCGTCCAGTGAAAAACTGTTTTTT
CASSLASSEKLFF
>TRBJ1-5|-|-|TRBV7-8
TGTGCCAGCAGCTTAGGCGAGGTGTATAGCAATCAGCCCCAGCATTTT
CASSLGEVYSNQPQHF
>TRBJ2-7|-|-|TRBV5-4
TGTGCCAGCAGCTTGGAGGGGGATGCGGTCGAGCAGTACTTC
CASSLEGDAVEQYF
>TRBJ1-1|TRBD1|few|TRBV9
TGTGCCAGCAGCGTAGGGGACAGGGGTTGGGGGACTGAAGCTTTCTTT
CASSVGDRGWGTEAFF
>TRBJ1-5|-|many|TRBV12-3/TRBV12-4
TGTGCCAGCATTCGAGGGGACCTCAATCAGCCCCAGCATTTT
CASIRGDLNQPQHF
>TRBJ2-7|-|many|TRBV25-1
TGTGCCAGCAGTGATTTCCAATGGAGCGAGCAGTACTTC
CASSDFQWSEQYF
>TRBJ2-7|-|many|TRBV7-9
TGTGCCAGCAGCTTATCCCTGCAGGCGGATACCTACGAGCAGTACTTC
CASSLSLQADTYEQYF
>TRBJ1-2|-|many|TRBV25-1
TGTGCCAGCAGTGAATACGTCAGGAACTATGGCTACACCTTC
CASSEYVRNYGYTF
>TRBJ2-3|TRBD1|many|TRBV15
TGTGCCACCAGCCGCCGGAACCGACAGGGGTTCACAGATACGCAGTATTTT
CATSRRNRQGFTDTQYF
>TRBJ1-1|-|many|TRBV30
TGTGCCTGGAGTGGACTGATGAACACTGAAGCTTTCTTT
CAWSGLMNTEAFF
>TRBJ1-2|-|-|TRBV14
TGTGCCAGCAGCGCAATTCATGTAGATGGCTACACCTTC
CASSAIHVDGYTF
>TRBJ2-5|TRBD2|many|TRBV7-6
TGTGCCAGCAGCTTAGTACTAGCGGGGGATCAAGAGACCCAGTACTTC
CASSLVLAGDQETQYF
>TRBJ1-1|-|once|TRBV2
TGTGCCAGCGGGGAGCCGGGAAACACTGAAGCTTTCTTT
CASGEPGNTEAFF
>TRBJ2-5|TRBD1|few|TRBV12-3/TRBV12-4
TGTGCCAGCAGTTTAGGGGGGACAGTTCAGGAGACCCAGTACTTC
CASSLGGTVQETQYF
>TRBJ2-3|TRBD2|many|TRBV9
TGTGCCAGCAGCGTAGGATCCGGGACTAGTCAGGCAGATACGCAGTATTTT
CASSVGSGTSQADTQYF
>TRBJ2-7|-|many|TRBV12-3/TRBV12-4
TGTGCCAGCAGTTTAACTTGGTACGAGCAGTACTTC
CASSLTWYEQYF
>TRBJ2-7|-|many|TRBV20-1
TGCAGTGCTAGAGGGGGAACGGCCTCCTACGAGCAGTACTTC
CSARGGTASYEQYF
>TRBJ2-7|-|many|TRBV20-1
TGCAGTGCTAGAGATGTAGCCGGGACCTACGAGCAGTACTTC
CSARDVAGTYEQYF
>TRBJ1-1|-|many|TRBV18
TGTGCCAGCTCACCACCTTCAGGGAGCACTGAAGCTTTCTTT
CASSPPSGSTEAFF
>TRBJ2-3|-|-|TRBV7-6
TGTGCCGGCAGCCCCTCAAGGGGCGGAGATACGCAGTATTTT
CAGSPSRGGDTQYF
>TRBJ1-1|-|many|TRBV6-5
TGTGCCAGCAGTTACTCTATCAGTCGGGGAGAAGCTTTCTTT
CASSYSISRGEAFF
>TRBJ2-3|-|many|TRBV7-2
TGTGCCAGCAACCTTGACGAAGATACGCAGTATTTT
CASNLDEDTQYF
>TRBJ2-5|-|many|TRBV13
TGTGCCAGCAGCCCTTGGAACAGGAGGCAAGAGACCCAGTACTTC
CASSPWNRRQETQYF
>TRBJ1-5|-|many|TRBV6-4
TGTGCCAGCAGCGCGGAGCCTAGCAATCAGCCCCAGCATTTT
CASSAEPSNQPQHF
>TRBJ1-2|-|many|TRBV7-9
TGTGCCAGCAGCTTAGACAGCCGATTCTATGGCTACACCTTC
CASSLDSRFYGYTF
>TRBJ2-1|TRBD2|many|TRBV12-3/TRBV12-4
TGTGCCAGCACCCCATTCGGGGGGGTAGAGCAGTTCTTC
CASTPFGGVEQFF
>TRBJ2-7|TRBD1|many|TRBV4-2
TGTGCCAGCAGCCAAGATCCCCCGGGACAGGGTATCCACGAGCAGTACTTC
CASSQDPPGQGIHEQYF
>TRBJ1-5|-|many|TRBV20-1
TGCAGTGCTAGAGATGATTACTCGACTCAGCCCCAGCATTTT
CSARDDYSTQPQHF
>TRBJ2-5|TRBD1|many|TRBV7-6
TGTGCCAGCAGCTTAGTCTTCAGGGGACAGGAGACCCAGTACTTC
CASSLVFRGQETQYF
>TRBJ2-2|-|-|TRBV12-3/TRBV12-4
TGTGCCAGCAGGGCAGGGGAGGCCGGGGAGCTGTTTTTT
CASRAGEAGELFF
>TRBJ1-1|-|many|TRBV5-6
TGTGCCAGCAGCTCGGAAGAGTTCATGAACACTGAAGCTTTCTTT
CASSSEEFMNTEAFF
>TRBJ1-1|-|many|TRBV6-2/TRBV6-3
TGTGCCAGCAGTTCGCAGGGAGATGAGATATGGGATATCGCTTTCTTT
CASSSQGDEIWDIAFF
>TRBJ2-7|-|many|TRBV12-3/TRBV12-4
TGTGCCAGCAGTTTGAATCTAGAGGTACACGAGCAGTACTTC
CASSLNLEVHEQYF
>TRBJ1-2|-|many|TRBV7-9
TGTGCCAGCAGCTTAGGGGCACAGGGATCGGATGGCTACACCTTC
CASSLGAQGSDGYTF
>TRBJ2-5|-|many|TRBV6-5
TGTGCCAGCAGTTACTCGGTAGGGACCCAAGAGACCCAGTACTTC
CASSYSVGTQETQYF
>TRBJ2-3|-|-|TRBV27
TGTGCCAGCAGTTTATTGGACGGGGACACAGATACGCAGTATTTT
CASSLLDGDTDTQYF
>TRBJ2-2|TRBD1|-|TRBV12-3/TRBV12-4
TGTGCCAGCAGCCTGAACAGGGGTAACACCGGGGAGCTGTTTTTT
CASSLNRGNTGELFF
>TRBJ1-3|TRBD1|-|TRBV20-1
TGCAGTGCTAGAGAAGAGGGGGCAGTTGGAAACACCATATATTTT
CSAREEGAVGNTIYF
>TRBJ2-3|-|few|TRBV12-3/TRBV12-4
TGTGCCAGCAGTAACGGGGTCGGGGGCACAGATACGCAGTATTTT
CASSNGVGGTDTQYF
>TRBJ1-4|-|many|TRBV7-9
TGTGCCAGCAGGCGAGGCGGCGGGGGACTGAATGAAAAACTGTTTTTT
CASRRGGGGLNEKLFF
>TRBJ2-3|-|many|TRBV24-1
TGTGCCACCAGTGATTTGCCCGGACAGAGCACAGATACGCAGTATTTT
CATSDLPGQSTDTQYF
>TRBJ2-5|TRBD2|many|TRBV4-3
TGCGCCAGCAGCCAAGAAGGAGCTAGCGGGAGGATAGAGACCCAGTACTTC
CASSQEGASGRIETQYF
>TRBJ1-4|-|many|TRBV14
TGTGCCAGCAGCCAAGAGAGGGGTGCAACTAATGAAAAACTGTTTTTT
CASSQERGATNEKLFF
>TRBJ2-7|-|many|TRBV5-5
TGTGCCAGCAGCTTGGGGCACATCCAGTTCTACGAGCAGTACTTC
CASSLGHIQFYEQYF
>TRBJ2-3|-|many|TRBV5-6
TGTGCCAGCAGCTGGGGGTCACTCAACACAGATACGCAGTATTTT
CASSWGSLNTDTQYF
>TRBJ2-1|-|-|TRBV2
TGTGCCAGCAGTCTGGCGACCCTCCACAATGGGCAGTTCTTC
CASSLATLHNGQFF
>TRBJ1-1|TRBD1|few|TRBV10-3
TGTGCCATCAGTGTAACAGGGGGCGCTGGGGCTGAAGCTTTCTTT
CAISVTGGAGAEAFF
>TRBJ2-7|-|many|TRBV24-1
TGTGCCACCAGTGATCCCCGGGACCCTACGTACGAGCAGTACTTC
CATSDPRDPTYEQYF
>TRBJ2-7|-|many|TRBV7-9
TGTGCCAGCAGCTCGAAGACAGCTGTCTCCTACGAGCAGTACTTC
CASSSKTAVSYEQYF
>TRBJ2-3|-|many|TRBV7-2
TGTGCCAGCAGCTTAGACATGTCAGATACGCAGTATTTT
CASSLDMSDTQYF
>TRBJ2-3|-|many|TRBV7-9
TGTGCCAGCAGCATAAGCACGGGACCTAGCACAGATACGCAGTATTTT
CASSISTGPSTDTQYF
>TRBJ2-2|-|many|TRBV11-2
TGTGCCAGCAGCCCACCGCAGGGAAGAGCGAACACCGGGGAGCTGTTTTTT
CASSPPQGRANTGELFF
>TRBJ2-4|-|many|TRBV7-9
TGTGCCAGCAGCTTACTACATACAAAGAACATTCAGTACTTC
CASSLLHTKNIQYF
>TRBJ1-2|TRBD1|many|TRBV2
TGTGCCAGCAGTGGTCAGGGGGGGAACTATGGCTACACCTTC
CASSGQGGNYGYTF
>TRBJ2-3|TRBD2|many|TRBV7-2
TGTGCCAGCAGCCCGACTAGCAGAACAGATACGCAGTATTTT
CASSPTSRTDTQYF
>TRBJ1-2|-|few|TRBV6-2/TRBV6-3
TGTGCCAGCAGTTTAAGGGTTGGAGGCTACACCTTC
CASSLRVGGYTF
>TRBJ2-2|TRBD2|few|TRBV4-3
TGCGCCAGCAGCCAAGCCAGCGGGGGGTACACCGGGGAGCTGTTTTTT
CASSQASGGYTGELFF